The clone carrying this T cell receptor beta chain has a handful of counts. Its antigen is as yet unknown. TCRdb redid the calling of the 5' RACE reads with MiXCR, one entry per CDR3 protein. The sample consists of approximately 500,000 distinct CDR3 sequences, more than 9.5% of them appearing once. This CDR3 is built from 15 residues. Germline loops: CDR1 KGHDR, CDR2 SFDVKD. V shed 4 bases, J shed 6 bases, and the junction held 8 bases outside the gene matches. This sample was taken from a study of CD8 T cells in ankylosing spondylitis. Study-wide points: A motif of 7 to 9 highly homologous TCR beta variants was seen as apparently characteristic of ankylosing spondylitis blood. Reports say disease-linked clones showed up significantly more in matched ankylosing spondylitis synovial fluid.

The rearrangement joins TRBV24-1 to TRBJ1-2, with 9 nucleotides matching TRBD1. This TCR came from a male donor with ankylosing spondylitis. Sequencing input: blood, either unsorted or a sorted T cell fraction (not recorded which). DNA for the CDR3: TGTGCCACCAGTGACCCCACAGGGGGCTTAGATGGCTACACCTTC. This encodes CATSDPTGGLDGYTF.